This T cell receptor beta chain was sequenced for a study of T cell changes during pregnancy in multiple sclerosis. Looked up from germline, CDR1 is MNHEY and CDR2 is SMNVEV (reference sequence). The CDR3 covers 18 residues. Deletions cut 3 bases from V and 1 base from J, with 22 bases between. This table comes from immunoSEQ multiplex PCR, and its TCRdb copy is limited to in-frame clones, with some not included. Seen here are about 26,000 clones, 85% to 90% observed once, and the top ten hold roughly 15%. The sample in question was CD8+ T cells from peripheral blood mononuclear cells, obtained in the second trimester of pregnancy. The sequence derives from a female donor with multiple sclerosis, enrolled in a pregnancy study. The rearrangement links TRBV27 to TRBJ2-7; D not resolved. CDR3 loop: CASSFSPLRSGESYEQYF. CDR3 nucleotide sequence: TGTGCCAGCAGTTTCAGCCCCCTTCGGTCAGGCGAATCCTACGAGCAGTACTTC.